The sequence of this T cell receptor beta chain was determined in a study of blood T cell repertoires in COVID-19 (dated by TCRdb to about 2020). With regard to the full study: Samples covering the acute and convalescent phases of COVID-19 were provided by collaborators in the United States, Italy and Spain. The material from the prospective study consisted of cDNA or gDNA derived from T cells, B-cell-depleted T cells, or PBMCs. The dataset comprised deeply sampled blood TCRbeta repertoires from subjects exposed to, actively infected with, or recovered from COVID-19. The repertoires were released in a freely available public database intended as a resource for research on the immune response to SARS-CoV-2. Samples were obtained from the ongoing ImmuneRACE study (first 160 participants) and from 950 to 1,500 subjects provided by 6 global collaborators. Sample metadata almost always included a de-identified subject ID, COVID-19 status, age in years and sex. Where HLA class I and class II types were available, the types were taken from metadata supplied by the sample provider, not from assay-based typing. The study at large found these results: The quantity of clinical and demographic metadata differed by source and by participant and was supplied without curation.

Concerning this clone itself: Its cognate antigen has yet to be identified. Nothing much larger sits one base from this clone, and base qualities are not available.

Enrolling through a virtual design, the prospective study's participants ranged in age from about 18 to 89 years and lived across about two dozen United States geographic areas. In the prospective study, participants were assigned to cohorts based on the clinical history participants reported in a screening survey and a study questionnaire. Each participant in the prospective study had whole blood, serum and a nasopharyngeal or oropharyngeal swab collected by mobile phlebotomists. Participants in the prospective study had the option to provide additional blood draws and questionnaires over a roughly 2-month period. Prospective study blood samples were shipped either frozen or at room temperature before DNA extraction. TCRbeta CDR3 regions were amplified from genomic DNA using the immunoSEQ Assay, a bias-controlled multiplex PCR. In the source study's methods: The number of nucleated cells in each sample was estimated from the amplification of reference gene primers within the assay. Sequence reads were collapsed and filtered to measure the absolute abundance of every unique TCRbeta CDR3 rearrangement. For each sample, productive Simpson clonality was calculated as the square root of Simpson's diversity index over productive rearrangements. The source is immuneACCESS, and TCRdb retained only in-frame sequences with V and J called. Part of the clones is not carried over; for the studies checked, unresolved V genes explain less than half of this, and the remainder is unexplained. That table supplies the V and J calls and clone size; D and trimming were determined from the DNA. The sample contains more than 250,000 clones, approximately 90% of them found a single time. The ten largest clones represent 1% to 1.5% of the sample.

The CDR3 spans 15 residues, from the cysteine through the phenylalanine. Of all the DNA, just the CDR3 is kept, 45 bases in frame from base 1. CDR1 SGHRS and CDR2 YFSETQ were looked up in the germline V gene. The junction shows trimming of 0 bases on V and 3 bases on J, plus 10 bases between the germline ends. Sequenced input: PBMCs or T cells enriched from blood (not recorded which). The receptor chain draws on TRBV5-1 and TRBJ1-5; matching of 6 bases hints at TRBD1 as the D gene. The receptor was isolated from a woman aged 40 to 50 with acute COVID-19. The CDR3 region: CASSLGGQDNQPQHF. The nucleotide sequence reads TGCGCCAGCAGCTTGGGGGGACAAGACAATCAGCCCCAGCATTTT.